The 5 T cell receptor beta chains reported below all come from one sample, sequenced in a study of CD8 T cells in Susac syndrome. Random-hexamer reverse transcription was applied to about 0.45 to 1 ug RNA. TCRdb independently ran MiXCR on the immunoSEQ multiplex PCR reads; one entry per CDR3 protein. Among about 180,000 distinct CDR3 sequences, roughly 92% were seen once, and the ten largest hold 0.12%. Sequencing input: CD4+ T cells from PBMCs. These receptors were taken from a human donor with Susac syndrome.

The chain carries TRBV5-1 and TRBJ2-3, with D perhaps matching TRBD2 (5 bases). Trimming stripped 0 bases from V and 5 bases from J, with 13 bases between. The V gene's germline CDR1 is SGHRS and CDR2 YFSETQ. The CDR3 is 15 amino acids. The CDR3 spells CASSLGGKTGDTQYF. The DNA for the CDR3 is TGCGCCAGCAGCTTGGGAGGGAAGACTGGAGATACGCAGTATTTT.

This clonotype appeared a few times. The chain links TRBV5-4 to TRBJ1-3; weak D call: TRBD1 (5 bases). Germline CDR1 and CDR2: SGHNT and YYREEE (reference sequence). V lost 1 base to trimming and J lost 0 bases, with 8 bases between them. There are 15 residues in the CDR3. This CDR3 is CASSLRDSSGNTIYF. CDR3 DNA sequence: TGTGCCAGCAGCTTGCGGGACTCCTCTGGAAACACCATATATTTT.

The V call is TRBV20-1, the J call TRBJ2-4; 7 nucleotides agree with TRBD1. This CDR3 comprises 15 residues. Trimming took 5 bases from V and 0 from J; bases not matched to a gene: 7. Germline V gene lookup returns CDR1 DFQATT and CDR2 SNEGSKA (reference sequence). This CDR3 reads CSAPGQLLAKNIQYF. The CDR3 DNA follows: TGCAGTGCTCCGGGACAGCTACTAGCCAAAAACATTCAGTACTTC.

The chain joins TRBV2 to TRBJ2-5; D gene ambiguous. Germline lookup yields CDR1 SNHLY and CDR2 FYNNEI. The CDR3 is made up of 15 amino acids. Trimming left V 3 bases short and J 5 bases short, with 16 bases between. CDR3 sequence: CASSDRLRTDETQYF. CDR3 DNA: TGTGCCAGCAGTGACAGACTTAGGACCGACGAGACCCAGTACTTC.

The chain has TRBV2 and TRBJ2-5; D is ambiguous. V was trimmed by 3 bases and J by 11 bases, leaving 13 bases between them. The CDR3 length is 12 residues. CDR1 SNHLY and CDR2 FYNNEI come from the germline V gene. CDR3 bases: TGTGCCAGCAGTGATATGGGTTCACAGCAGTACTTC. Translated: CASSDMGSQQYF.